Listed here are 31 T cell receptor beta chains from one sample, sequenced in a study of blood T cell repertoires in COVID-19. Using immunoSEQ multiplex PCR, the repertoire was profiled, and TCRdb retains in-frame clones only, with some absent. The sample holds 200,000 to 300,000 clones, less than 90% seen once. Sequenced: peripheral blood. The source is a man aged 60 to 69 with acute or convalescent COVID-19.

The CDR3 region is CASRLAGTYEQYF. DNA for the CDR3: TGTGCCAGCAGGCTAGCGGGAACCTACGAGCAGTACTTC. This chain joins TRBV28 and TRBJ2-7; 9 bases agree with TRBD2. The CDR3 is made up of 13 amino acids. The germline V gene encodes CDR1 MDHEN and CDR2 SYDVKM. V shed 6 bases, J shed 2 bases, and the junction held 2 bases outside the gene matches.

The J gene is TRBJ2-7, the V gene TRBV6-2 or TRBV6-3; perhaps TRBD1 as D (6 bases). The CDR3 is made up of 13 amino acids. Trimming removed 5 bases from V and 1 base from J, with 9 bases in between. Germline V gives CDR1 MNHEY, CDR2 SVGEGT. The CDR3 is CASSPDRSYEQYF. In DNA, the CDR3 is TGTGCCAGCAGTCCCGACAGGTCCTACGAGCAGTACTTC.

With respect to this clone: One junction end disagrees with the germline gene, perhaps due to a read error. The gene calls are TRBV10-3 and TRBJ2-7, with 7 bases that match TRBD1. CDR3 length: 13 amino acids. Per the germline V gene, CDR1 is ENHRY and CDR2 is SYGVKD. The CDR3 DNA follows: TGTGCCATCAGGGACAGGATCTCCGACGAGCAGTACTTC. Its translation: CAIRDRISDEQYF.

CDR3 region: CASSVQTGQHGYTF. In DNA, the CDR3 is TGTGCCAGCAGCGTGCAGACAGGCCAGCACGGCTACACCTTC. The chain is built from TRBV9 and TRBJ1-2, with D possibly matching TRBD1 (6 bases). The V end was cut by 2 bases, the J end by 8 bases, with 16 bases between. The CDR3 is 14 amino acids. Germline CDR1 reads SGDLS; CDR2 reads YYNGEE.

To note about this clone: One end of the junction fails to match germline, which may point to a read error. V and J are TRBV29-1 and TRBJ2-1; possibly TRBD2 for D (7 bases). CDR3 length: 8 amino acids. CDR1 and CDR2 (germline): SQVTM, ANQGSEA. The CDR3 region is CSAGEGVF. The DNA of the CDR3 is TGCAGCGCTGGGGAGGGGGTCTTC.

This clone appeared a single time. The chain links TRBV9 to TRBJ1-4; 9 bases line up with TRBD1. Germline CDR1 SGDLS, CDR2 YYNGEE. This CDR3 is 14 amino acids long. The V segment lost 3 bases and the J segment 4 bases; nucleotides outside the gene matches: 1. The CDR3, as DNA: TGTGCCAGCAGCGGGGGACAGGGTAATGAAAAACTGTTTTTT. It translates to CASSGGQGNEKLFF.

V gene TRBV27 combines with J gene TRBJ1-5; D might be TRBD1 (6 bases). The germline V gene encodes CDR1 MNHEY and CDR2 SMNVEV (reference sequence). This CDR3 has 13 amino acids. V was shortened by 3 bases and J by 8 bases, with 11 bases between the two germline ends. The CDR3 protein is CASSFTGMEPQHF. For the CDR3, the DNA is TGTGCCAGCAGTTTTACAGGGATGGAGCCCCAGCATTTT.

In this sample, this clone is medium-sized (0.01 to 0.1%). The chain links TRBV10-1 to TRBJ2-2, with 9 bases lining up with TRBD2. The CDR3 spans 18 residues. Germline-derived CDR1 and CDR2 are WNHNN and SYGVQD (reference sequence). The trim removed 1 base at V and 6 bases at J, leaving 12 bases unmatched. The CDR3 bases are TGCGCCAGCAGTGAGTTTGGACTAGCGAATGCGGGCCCCGGGGAGCTGTTTTTT. Its protein is CASSEFGLANAGPGELFF.

The chain is built from TRBV14 and TRBJ2-1, with TRBD1 matching 8 bases. V shed 10 bases, J shed 4 bases, and the junction held 12 bases outside the gene matches. CDR3 length: 15 residues. Germline V gene lookup returns CDR1 SGHDN and CDR2 FVKESK. The CDR3 nucleotides are TGTGCCACCGCCCCGCAGGGGGCAGGATACAATGAGCAGTTCTTC. Protein: CATAPQGAGYNEQFF.

This sequence joins TRBV24-1 and TRBJ2-3, with 9 bases matching TRBD2. Germline V lookup: CDR1 KGHDR, CDR2 SFDVKD. J lost 4 bases, V lost 3 bases, and 4 bases had no gene match. CDR3 length: 15 residues. The CDR3 here is CATSDGGRGADTQYF. The CDR3 DNA reads TGTGCCACCAGTGATGGCGGGAGGGGAGCAGATACGCAGTATTTT.

This chain links TRBV15 with TRBJ2-5; D not certain. The length of the CDR3 is 16 residues. With 0 bases removed from V and 5 bases from J, the gap between germline ends came to 16 bases. CDR1 LNHNV and CDR2 YYDKDF come from the germline V gene (reference sequence). As DNA, the CDR3 is TGTGCCACCAGCAGAGATAGTTACGAAATGCTGGAGACCCAGTACTTC. Its protein product is CATSRDSYEMLETQYF. The variable domain in full, completed from reference TRBV15 and TRBJ2-5, reads DAMVIQNPRYQVTQFGKPVTLSCSQTLNHNVMYWYQQKSSQAPKLLFHYYDKDFNNEADTPDNFQSRRPNTSFCFLDIRSPGLGDTAMYLCATSRDSYEMLETQYFGPGTRLLVL.

This rearrangement joins TRBV19 to TRBJ2-2; the match to TRBD1 covers 8 bases. V dropped 6 bases and J dropped 4; count of bases not matched to a gene: 7. Germline values: CDR1 LNHDA, CDR2 SQIVND (reference sequence). The CDR3 spans 15 residues. CDR3 sequence (DNA): TGTGCCAGTAGAGCCCGACAGGGGCCCACCGGGGAGCTGTTTTTT. Protein: CASRARQGPTGELFF. Combining the CDR3 with reference TRBV19 and TRBJ2-2 gives the whole variable domain DGGITQSPKYLFRKEGQNVTLSCEQNLNHDAMYWYRQDPGQGLRLIYYSQIVNDFQKGDIAEGYSVSREKKESFPLTVTSAQKNPTAFYLCASRARQGPTGELFFGEGSRLTVL.

This chain uses TRBV6-5 with TRBJ1-1; 7 nucleotides align to TRBD1. With V trimmed by 6 bases and J by 1 base, 5 bases remained unmatched. Germline values: CDR1 MNHEY, CDR2 SVGAGI. The CDR3 spans 14 residues. The CDR3 loop is CASSRQGTNTEAFF. CDR3 nucleotide sequence: TGTGCCAGCAGCCGACAGGGCACGAACACTGAAGCTTTCTTT.

V gene TRBV10-1 combines with J gene TRBJ2-2; 9 positions match TRBD2. CDR3 size: 15 residues. The ends lost 10 bases at V and 0 bases at J; junction bases unmatched: 6. Germline-derived CDR1 and CDR2 are WNHNN and SYGVQD (reference sequence). CDR3 DNA: TGCGCCACGGCGGGACTAGCCTCGAACACCGGGGAGCTGTTTTTT. Its translation is CATAGLASNTGELFF.

The chain combines TRBV7-3 with TRBJ2-6, with a possible D match to TRBD2 (6 bases). The CDR3 length is 16 residues. Germline V gene data show CDR1 as SGHTA and CDR2 as FQGTGA. The V end was cut by 7 bases, the J end by 4 bases, with 17 bases between. The CDR3 region is CASTPAAGIGANVLTF. CDR3 sequence (DNA): TGTGCCAGCACCCCGGCAGCGGGTATAGGGGCCAACGTCCTGACTTTC.

The V gene is TRBV3-1 (or the pseudogene TRBV3-2), the J gene TRBJ1-4, with 10 bases lining up with TRBD1. Germline V CDR1 and CDR2: LGHDT, YNNKEL (reference sequence). V was clipped by 4 bases and J by 11 bases; unmatched bases: 4. The CDR3 runs 13 residues. The CDR3 nucleotides read TGTGCCAGCAGCCTAGGGACAGGGGACAAACTGTTTTTT. Protein product: CASSLGTGDKLFF.

The J gene is TRBJ1-1, the V gene TRBV5-6; possible D gene TRBD1, 6 bases. There are 14 residues in the CDR3. V was pared by 0 bases and J by 5 bases, with 11 bases between. Germline loops: CDR1 SGHDT, CDR2 YYEEEE. The CDR3 DNA reads as TGTGCCAGCAGCTTGGGGTACAGGGATACTGAAGCTTTCTTT. Encoded protein: CASSLGYRDTEAFF.

The chain joins TRBV19 to TRBJ1-2; 8 nucleotides line up with TRBD1. The trim removed 2 bases at V and 4 bases at J, leaving 3 bases unmatched. The CDR3 spans 14 residues. Germline V lookup: CDR1 LNHDA, CDR2 SQIVND (reference sequence). The CDR3 sequence is CASSIQGAAYGYTF. The CDR3 coding sequence is TGTGCCAGTAGTATACAGGGGGCGGCCTATGGCTACACCTTC.

V is TRBV19 and J is TRBJ1-3; 8 bases are shared with TRBD1. J gave up 0 bases and V 7 bases, and 8 bases lay outside the gene matches. CDR3 length: 16 residues. Germline values: CDR1 LNHDA, CDR2 SQIVND (reference sequence). The CDR3 region has the DNA TGTGCCAGTAACCTACAGGGGGAACCCTCTGGAAACACCATATATTTT. Translation: CASNLQGEPSGNTIYF. Full variable domain (remainder filled in from reference TRBV19 and TRBJ1-3): DGGITQSPKYLFRKEGQNVTLSCEQNLNHDAMYWYRQDPGQGLRLIYYSQIVNDFQKGDIAEGYSVSREKKESFPLTVTSAQKNPTAFYLCASNLQGEPSGNTIYFGEGSWLTVV.

V is TRBV15 and J is TRBJ2-4, with 10 bases lining up with TRBD2. Germline CDR1 is LNHNV and CDR2 is YYDKDF (reference sequence). V was pared by 0 bases and J by 4 bases, with 9 bases of the junction left unmatched. The CDR3 totals 18 residues. The CDR3 region is CATSRDGSSGSRKNIQYF. CDR3 coding DNA: TGTGCCACCAGCAGAGATGGGTCTAGCGGGAGCCGGAAAAACATTCAGTACTTC.

As concerns this clone: Other nucleotide sequences from this sample produce the same CDR3. The rearrangement links TRBV5-1 to TRBJ2-5, with 7 nucleotides matching TRBD1. V lost 0 bases to trimming and J lost 4 bases; unmatched junction nucleotides: 3. The CDR3 loop spans 14 amino acids. Germline CDR1 SGHRS, CDR2 YFSETQ. DNA for the CDR3: TGCGCCAGCAGCTTGGGACAGGGTCGAGAGACCCAGTACTTC. Translating it yields CASSLGQGRETQYF.

The chain joins TRBV5-1 to TRBJ2-1; tentatively, D is TRBD2 (5 bases). V was shortened by 4 bases and J by 0 bases, with 11 bases between the two germline ends. The CDR3 consists of 15 residues. Germline assignment: CDR1 SGHRS and CDR2 YFSETQ. The CDR3 coding sequence is TGCGCCAGCAGCGGCGGAGGCCTCTCCTACAATGAGCAGTTCTTC. It specifies CASSGGGLSYNEQFF.

This clone turned up a few times. The rearrangement joins TRBV3-1 (or the pseudogene TRBV3-2) to TRBJ2-2; 15 bases align to TRBD2. Unmatched junction bases numbered 3, after V lost 4 bases and J lost 6 bases. Germline CDR1 is LGHDT and CDR2 is YNNKEL (reference sequence). This CDR3 comprises 16 residues. In DNA, the CDR3 is TGTGCCAGCAGCCCTGGACTAGCGGGAGGGTCCGGGGAGCTGTTTTTT. Translated, it gives CASSPGLAGGSGELFF.

This clone was counted once. The V gene is TRBV5-5, the J gene TRBJ2-5; TRBD2 aligns across 9 bases. Germline V gene lookup returns CDR1 SGHKS and CDR2 YYEKEE (reference sequence). The CDR3 loop spans 15 amino acids. V gave up 2 bases and J gave up 1 base; unmatched junction bases: 3. In DNA, the CDR3 is TGTGCCAGCAGCTTTAGCGGGGGAACCCAAGAGACCCAGTACTTC. Translating it yields CASSFSGGTQETQYF.

The chain carries TRBV13 and TRBJ2-7, with 7 bases that match TRBD1. J lost 0 bases, V lost 5 bases, and 10 bases had no gene match. The CDR3 length is 16 residues. Germline V CDR1 and CDR2: PRHDT, FYEKMQ (reference sequence). The CDR3 here is CASSLTGAEGSYEQYF. The CDR3 DNA reads TGTGCCAGCAGCCTTACAGGGGCTGAGGGCTCCTACGAGCAGTACTTC. Complete variable domain (other parts from reference TRBV13 and TRBJ2-7): AAGVIQSPRHLIKEKRETATLKCYPIPRHDTVYWYQQGPGQDPQFLISFYEKMQSDKGSIPDRFSAQQFSDYHSELNMSSLELGDSALYFCASSLTGAEGSYEQYFGPGTRLTVT.

This clone was observed a handful of times. V usage is TRBV4-2 and J usage is TRBJ2-7, with D maybe TRBD1 (6 bases). V gave up 1 base and J gave up 2 bases, with 12 bases separating them. This CDR3 comprises 15 residues. Germline loops: CDR1 LGHNA, CDR2 YNFKEQ. DNA for the CDR3: TGTGCCAGCAGCCAAGCGGACAGTATGACCTACGAGCAGTACTTC. This encodes CASSQADSMTYEQYF.

This clone was seen just once. J is TRBJ2-1 and V is TRBV3-1 (or the pseudogene TRBV3-2); 12 bases are shared with TRBD2. The CDR3 length is 14 residues. CDR1 is LGHDT and CDR2 is YNNKEL in the germline V gene (reference sequence). Trimming removed 11 bases from V and 6 bases from J; junction bases left unmatched: 8. CDR3 nucleotides: TGTGCCTCCTCCGGACTAGCGGGACGCAATGAGCAGTTCTTC. Its translation: CASSGLAGRNEQFF.

The genes are TRBV15 and TRBJ2-7; 7 bases align to TRBD1. The junction had 2 bases not matched to a gene; V was cut back by 3 bases and J by 3 bases. The CDR3 runs 13 residues. The germline CDR1 and CDR2 sequences are LNHNV and YYDKDF (reference sequence). The chain's CDR3 is CATSRGQYYEQYF. CDR3 nucleotides: TGTGCCACCAGCAGGGGACAGTACTACGAGCAGTACTTC.

Only a few counts were recorded for this clone. The chain recombines TRBV3-1 (or the pseudogene TRBV3-2) with TRBJ1-2; 8 nucleotides align to TRBD1. Unmatched junction bases numbered 8, after V lost 7 bases and J lost 4 bases. Germline-derived CDR1 and CDR2 are LGHDT and YNNKEL (reference sequence). The CDR3 covers 14 residues. The CDR3 protein is CASTRGQGVYGYTF. The CDR3 region has the DNA TGTGCCAGCACCAGAGGACAGGGAGTCTATGGCTACACCTTC.

V is TRBV6-2 or TRBV6-3 and J is TRBJ2-2; 10 nucleotides agree with TRBD1. V gave up 4 bases and J gave up 5 bases; unmatched junction bases: 16. This CDR3 has 19 residues. Germline-derived CDR1 and CDR2 are MNHEY and SVGEGT. CDR3 DNA: TGTGCCAGCAGTTCCCTCGGGACAGGGGACCCCGGATCTACCGGGGAGCTGTTTTTT. It is translated as CASSSLGTGDPGSTGELFF.

The genes are TRBV9 and TRBJ2-3, with 13 bases matching TRBD2. J lost 6 bases, V lost 4 bases, and 8 bases had no gene match. CDR3 length: 16 residues. CDR1 and CDR2 (germline): SGDLS, YYNGEE. The CDR3 reads CASSIPLAGGADTQYF. CDR3 coding DNA: TGTGCCAGCAGCATTCCACTAGCGGGGGGGGCCGATACGCAGTATTTT.